Listed below are T cell receptor beta chains from one sample, sequenced in a study of blood T cell repertoires in COVID-19. Profiling relied on immunoSEQ multiplex PCR, and the TCRdb table lists in-frame clones only, not all of them. Counted here are 55,000 to 75,000 clones, 80% to 85% occurring once; the ten biggest clones make up 9.2%. Specimen: peripheral blood. The receptors stem from a human donor in a cohort sampled during active COVID-19. CDR3s leave out the opening cysteine and the closing phenylalanine or tryptophan. The D gene is left open where the match is weak.

d_call | cdr3_length | v_call | cdr3_aa
TRBD2 | 14 | TRBV2 | ASSKVAGAVTDTQY
TRBD1 | 13 | TRBV7-9 | ASSFPRQGDHEQY
- | 11 | TRBV30 | AWNSGVYNEQF
- | 11 | TRBV2 | ASSDGGTGGYT
TRBD1 | 11 | TRBV30 | AWNAQGNQPQH
- | 13 | TRBV7-2 | ASSLDGSSGNTIY
TRBD2 | 12 | TRBV19 | ASSIGSSGGPQY
- | 12 | TRBV4-1 | ASGTGYSGNTIY
- | 17 | TRBV19 | ASSFRRLDRVSSTDTQY
- | 12 | TRBV24-1 | ATSDLDSYNEQF